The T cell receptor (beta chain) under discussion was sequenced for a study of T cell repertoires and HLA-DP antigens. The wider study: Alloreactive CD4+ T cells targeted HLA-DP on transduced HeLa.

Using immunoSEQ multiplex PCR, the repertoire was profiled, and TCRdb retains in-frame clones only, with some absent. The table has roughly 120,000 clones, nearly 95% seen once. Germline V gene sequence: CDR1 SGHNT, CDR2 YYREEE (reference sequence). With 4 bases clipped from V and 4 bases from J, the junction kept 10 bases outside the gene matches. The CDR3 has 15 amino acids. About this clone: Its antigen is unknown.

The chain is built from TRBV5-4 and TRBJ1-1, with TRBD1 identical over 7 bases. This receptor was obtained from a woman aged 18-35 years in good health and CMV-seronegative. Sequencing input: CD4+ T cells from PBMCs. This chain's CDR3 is CASSNPKGGVTEAFF. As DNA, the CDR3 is TGTGCCAGCAGCAACCCCAAAGGGGGCGTCACTGAAGCTTTCTTT.